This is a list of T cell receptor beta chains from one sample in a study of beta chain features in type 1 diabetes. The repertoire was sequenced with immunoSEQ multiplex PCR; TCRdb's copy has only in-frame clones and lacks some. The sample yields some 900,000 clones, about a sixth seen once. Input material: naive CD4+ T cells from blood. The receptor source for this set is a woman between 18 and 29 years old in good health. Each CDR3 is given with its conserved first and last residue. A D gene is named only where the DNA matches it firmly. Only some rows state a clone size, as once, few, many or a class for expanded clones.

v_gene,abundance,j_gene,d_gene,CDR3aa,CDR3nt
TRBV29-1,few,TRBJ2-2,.,CSVEKLNTGELFF,TGCAGCGTTGAAAAGTTAAACACCGGGGAGCTGTTTTTT
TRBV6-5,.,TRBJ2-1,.,CASSPHGSPNDEQFF,TGTGCCAGCAGCCCACACGGAAGCCCGAACGATGAGCAGTTCTTC
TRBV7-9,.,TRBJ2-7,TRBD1,CASSLYTGGPAAYEQYF,TGTGCCAGCAGCTTATACACAGGGGGACCGGCGGCCTACGAGCAGTACTTC
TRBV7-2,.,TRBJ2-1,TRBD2,CASSLVGLADNNEQFF,TGTGCCAGCAGCTTAGTTGGGCTAGCGGACAACAATGAGCAGTTCTTC
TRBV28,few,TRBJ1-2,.,CASTLPGGADGYTF,TGTGCCAGCACCCTACCGGGGGGCGCAGATGGCTACACCTTC
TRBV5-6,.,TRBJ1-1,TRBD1,CASSLTGITEAFF,TGTGCCAGCAGCCTGACAGGGATCACTGAAGCTTTCTTT
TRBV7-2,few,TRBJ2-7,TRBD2,CASSAETGGVVEQYF,TGTGCCAGCAGCGCGGAGACGGGAGGGGTTGTCGAGCAGTACTTC
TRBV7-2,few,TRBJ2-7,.,CASSQYGYEQYF,TGTGCCAGCAGCCAGTACGGCTACGAGCAGTACTTC
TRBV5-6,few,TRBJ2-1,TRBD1,CASRIRFGTGLENEQFF,TGTGCCAGCAGGATACGTTTCGGGACAGGACTCGAGAATGAGCAGTTCTTC
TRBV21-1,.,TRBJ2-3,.,CASSQRTSVTDTQYF,TGTGCCAGCAGCCAAAGGACTAGCGTGACAGATACGCAGTATTTT
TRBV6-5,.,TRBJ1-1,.,CASSKENTEAFF,TGTGCCAGCAGCAAAGAGAACACTGAAGCTTTCTTT
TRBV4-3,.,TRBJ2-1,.,CASSQDRAGNEQFF,TGCGCCAGCAGCCAAGATAGGGCGGGCAATGAGCAGTTCTTC
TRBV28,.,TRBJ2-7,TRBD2,CASKIAGASYEQYF,TGTGCCAGCAAAATAGCGGGAGCTTCCTACGAGCAGTACTTC
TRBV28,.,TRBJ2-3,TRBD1,CASRETRGRAQYF,TGTGCCAGCAGGGAGACCAGGGGGCGCGCGCAGTATTTT
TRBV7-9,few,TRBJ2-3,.,CASSLEGRPTDTQYF,TGTGCCAGCAGCTTAGAAGGGAGACCCACAGATACGCAGTATTTT
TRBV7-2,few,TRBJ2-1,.,CASSLVSSPYNEQFF,TGTGCCAGCAGCTTAGTGTCTAGTCCCTACAATGAGCAGTTCTTC
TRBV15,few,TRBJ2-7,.,CATSRVKGISYEQYF,TGTGCCACCAGCAGAGTAAAGGGTATCTCCTACGAGCAGTACTTC
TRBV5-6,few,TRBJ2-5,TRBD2,CASSLATASGKKTQYF,TGTGCCAGCAGCTTGGCCACCGCGAGCGGGAAAAAGACCCAGTACTTC
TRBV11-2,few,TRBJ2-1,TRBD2,CASSSYTLAGLYNEQFF,TGTGCCAGCAGCTCGTACACTTTAGCGGGACTTTACAATGAGCAGTTCTTC
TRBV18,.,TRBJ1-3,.,CASSPRTQVISGNTIYF,TGTGCCAGCTCACCGAGGACCCAGGTGATCTCTGGAAACACCATATATTTT
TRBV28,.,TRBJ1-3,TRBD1,CASNLQGAGNTIYF,TGTGCCAGCAACCTACAGGGGGCTGGCAACACCATATATTTT
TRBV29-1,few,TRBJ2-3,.,CSVEASTDTQYF,TGCAGCGTTGAGGCTAGCACAGATACGCAGTATTTT
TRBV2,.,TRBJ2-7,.,CASTRQIYYEQYF,TGTGCCAGCACTCGGCAGATATACTACGAGCAGTACTTC
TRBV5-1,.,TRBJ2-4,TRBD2,CASSSRGGDIQYF,TGCGCCAGCAGCTCCCGGGGGGGCGACATTCAGTACTTC
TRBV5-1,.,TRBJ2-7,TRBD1,CASSSGQTSSYEQYF,TGCGCCAGCAGCTCGGGACAGACCTCCTCCTACGAGCAGTACTTC
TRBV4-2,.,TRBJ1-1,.,CASSQAEGLTAGEAFF,TGTGCCAGCAGCCAAGCAGAAGGCCTGACAGCGGGTGAAGCTTTCTTT
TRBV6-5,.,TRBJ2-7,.,CASSSGWEQYF,TGTGCCAGCAGTTCGGGGTGGGAGCAGTACTTC
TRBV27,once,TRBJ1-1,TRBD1,CANEDRGTPEAFF,TGTGCCAACGAAGACAGGGGTACCCCTGAAGCTTTCTTT